This entry lists 25 T cell receptor beta chains sequenced from one sample in a study of long-term antiretroviral therapy in people with HIV. The immunoSEQ assay was v3.0, run at survey level. Here immunoSEQ multiplex PCR was the method, and the copy in TCRdb shows in-frame clones only, minus some. The sample gives 20,000 to 25,000 clones, roughly 77% of which show up once; over 4% is in the top ten. The source material was unsorted PBMCs, sampled 0.5 years after starting antiretroviral therapy. These receptors were collected from a middle-aged woman with HIV.

The V and J genes are TRBV14 and TRBJ2-7; 12 bases map to TRBD1. The length of the CDR3 is 14 residues. Germline CDR1 and CDR2: SGHDN and FVKESK. J lost 9 bases, V lost 3 bases, and 6 bases had no gene match. CDR3 sequence reads: CASSQSGTGGGQYF. DNA for the CDR3: TGTGCCAGCAGCCAGTCCGGGACAGGGGGCGGGCAGTACTTC.

This clone was seen once. For the CDR3, the DNA is TGTGCCAGCAGTGCCACGGCTACTGAAGCTTTCTTT. Protein sequence: CASSATATEAFF. The chain joins TRBV2 to TRBJ1-1; no clear D gene. The CDR3 runs to 12 residues. The V end lost 4 bases, the J end lost 5 bases, and 8 bases lay between the germline ends. From germline, CDR1 is SNHLY and CDR2 FYNNEI.

The chain is built from TRBV7-2 and TRBJ1-2; D remains ambiguous. Germline values: CDR1 SGHTA, CDR2 FQGNSA. CDR3 length: 17 residues. Trimming pared 7 bases from V and 4 bases from J, leaving 25 bases between. The DNA for the CDR3 is TGTGCCAGCAACTTTCCGGGCGGGCCGGAGTTTTCCTATGGCTACACCTTC. It is translated as CASNFPGGPEFSYGYTF.

J is TRBJ2-1 and V is TRBV7-8; D uncertain. Germline V gene lookup returns CDR1 SGHVS and CDR2 FQNEAQ. This CDR3 region has 16 residues. Trimming stripped 5 bases from V and 0 bases from J, with 14 bases between. The CDR3 is CASSLGQGLSYNEQFF. For the CDR3, the DNA is TGTGCCAGCAGCCTAGGGCAAGGCCTCTCCTACAATGAGCAGTTCTTC.

This chain's CDR3 is CATKGQSTTYNSPLHF. The CDR3 nucleotides read TGTGCCACCAAAGGACAGTCTACCACCTATAATTCACCCCTCCACTTT. The chain joins TRBV15 to TRBJ1-6; tentatively, D is TRBD1 (6 bases). Germline CDR1 and CDR2: LNHNV and YYDKDF (reference sequence). This CDR3 comprises 16 residues. Trimming left V 7 bases short and J 2 bases short, with 15 bases between.

The gene calls are TRBV5-4 and TRBJ1-1; TRBD1 agrees at 9 bases. Germline V gives CDR1 SGHNT, CDR2 YYREEE (reference sequence). The CDR3 consists of 15 residues. The junction had 5 bases not matched to a gene; V was cut back by 4 bases and J by 1 base. This CDR3 reads CASSRPGQGNTEAFF. The CDR3 nucleotides are TGTGCCAGCAGCCGACCGGGACAGGGGAACACTGAAGCTTTCTTT.

The chain couples TRBV5-6 to TRBJ1-5; D might be TRBD1 (5 bases). Trimming cost V 0 bases and J 2 bases, with 12 bases left between them. The length of the CDR3 is 16 residues. Germline V lookup: CDR1 SGHDT, CDR2 YYEEEE. The CDR3 nucleotides read TGTGCCAGCAGCTTGGGAGGCGGGGGAGGCAATCAGCCCCAGCATTTT. Its protein is CASSLGGGGGNQPQHF.

CDR3 in DNA: TGTGCCAGCAGCTCGACGGGTGAAGCTTTCTTT. Translated: CASSSTGEAFF. This chain connects TRBV5-5 to TRBJ1-1; D remains ambiguous. Trimming took off 3 bases at V and 7 bases at J, with 7 bases between the two ends. The germline V gene encodes CDR1 SGHKS and CDR2 YYEKEE (reference sequence). The CDR3 has 11 amino acids.

The chain has TRBV14 and TRBJ2-3; D is unclear. Germline V lookup: CDR1 SGHDN, CDR2 FVKESK. Trimming cost V 4 bases and J 0 bases, with 11 bases left between them. The CDR3 spans 15 residues. The CDR3 DNA sequence: TGTGCCAGCAGCCCCGTCGGGTTTAGCACAGATACGCAGTATTTT. Its protein product is CASSPVGFSTDTQYF.

The V gene is TRBV12-5, the J gene TRBJ2-1; tentative D call: TRBD1 (5 bases). Looked up from germline, CDR1 is LGHNT and CDR2 is FRNRAP. V was trimmed by 3 bases and J by 8 bases, leaving 14 bases between them. The CDR3 loop spans 14 amino acids. The CDR3 loop reads CASGFGAGLHEQFF. Written as DNA, the CDR3 is TGTGCTAGTGGTTTTGGGGCAGGGCTACATGAGCAGTTCTTC.

V gene TRBV23-1 combines with J gene TRBJ2-7; D is unresolved. TRBV23-1 qualifies as an ORF whose function is uncertain. The CDR3 spans 11 residues. V lost 6 bases and J 9 bases, leaving 12 bases between the germline ends. CDR3 sequence (DNA): TGCGCCAGCAGACCCACGAACGGGCAGTACTTC. It specifies CASRPTNGQYF.

The J gene is TRBJ1-3, the V gene TRBV4-1, with TRBD1 as a possible D gene (5 bases). The CDR3 spans 16 residues. Per germline, CDR1 MGHRA and CDR2 YSYEKL. V gave up 1 base and J gave up 1 base, with 11 bases separating them. The CDR3 DNA reads TGCGCCAGCAGCCAAGGTGGAGGGGCTTCTGGAAACACCATATATTTT. Protein product: CASSQGGGASGNTIYF.

CDR3 sequence reads: CASSPARTGLTNTEAFF. CDR3 bases: TGCGCCAGCAGCCCGGCAAGGACAGGGTTAACGAACACTGAAGCTTTCTTT. J is TRBJ1-1 and V is TRBV4-3; the match to TRBD1 covers 8 bases. The germline gives CDR1 LGHNA, CDR2 YSLEER. J was trimmed by 1 base and V by 4 bases; bases with no gene match: 11. This CDR3 region has 17 residues.

The V call is TRBV28, the J call TRBJ2-7; 11 nucleotides line up with TRBD2. In germline, CDR1 is MDHEN, CDR2 SYDVKM. J was trimmed by 3 bases and V by 1 base; bases with no gene match: 14. This CDR3 has 19 residues. The CDR3, as DNA: TGTGCCAGCAGTTTATTCCCCCCAAGACTAGCGGGGCCGGGCTACGAGCAGTACTTC. It codes for CASSLFPPRLAGPGYEQYF.

V usage is TRBV28 and J usage is TRBJ1-1; D remains ambiguous. CDR1 MDHEN and CDR2 SYDVKM come from the germline V gene. The CDR3 contains 13 residues. Trimming stripped 5 bases from V and 2 bases from J, with 9 bases between. CDR3 sequence: CASSRAVNTEAFF. The CDR3, as DNA: TGTGCCAGCAGTCGCGCGGTTAACACTGAAGCTTTCTTT.

The J gene is TRBJ2-5, the V gene TRBV7-9, with 8 nucleotides matching TRBD1. The CDR3 is made up of 14 amino acids. V lost 7 bases to trimming and J lost 5 bases; unmatched junction nucleotides: 9. Germline V gives CDR1 SEHNR, CDR2 FQNEAQ (reference sequence). CDR3 sequence reads: CASTRTGNYETQYF. In DNA, the CDR3 is TGTGCCAGCACCCGGACAGGGAACTACGAGACCCAGTACTTC.

The rearrangement uses TRBV5-4 and TRBJ2-3; D is uncertain. Between the trimmed V and J ends, which lost 3 bases and 3 bases, there was a span of 5 bases. CDR1 and CDR2 from the germline V gene are SGHNT and YYREEE (reference sequence). The CDR3 consists of 12 residues. In nucleotides, the CDR3 is TGTGCCAGCAGCTGGACGACAGATACGCAGTATTTT. Its translation: CASSWTTDTQYF.

In this sample, this clone turned up a few times. V gene TRBV6-5 combines with J gene TRBJ2-7, with a tentative D call TRBD2 (6 bases). The CDR3 sequence is 16 residues long. CDR1 is MNHEY and CDR2 is SVGAGI in the germline V gene. With 2 bases removed from V and 2 bases from J, the gap between germline ends came to 16 bases. The chain's CDR3 is CASSYDRGLSAYEQYF. In DNA, the CDR3 is TGTGCCAGCAGTTACGATCGGGGACTTTCCGCCTACGAGCAGTACTTC.

The chain links TRBV4-1 to TRBJ2-2, with TRBD2 identical over 14 bases. CDR1 and CDR2 from the germline V gene are MGHRA and YSYEKL. V lost 4 bases and J lost 6; bases outside the gene matches: 13. This CDR3 spans 19 amino acids. The CDR3 region is CASSLPGLAGAIPPGELFF. In DNA, the CDR3 is TGCGCCAGCAGCCTCCCGGGACTAGCGGGGGCCATACCGCCCGGGGAGCTGTTTTTT.

The chain couples TRBV5-1 to TRBJ2-2; the D gene is possibly TRBD1 (5 bases). Trimming took off 0 bases at V and 4 bases at J, with 7 bases between the two ends. CDR3 size: 14 residues. Germline CDR1 reads SGHRS; CDR2 reads YFSETQ. CDR3 in amino acids: CASSLGQLTGELFF. The CDR3 coding sequence is TGCGCCAGCAGCTTGGGACAGCTCACCGGGGAGCTGTTTTTT.

This chain uses TRBV5-5 with TRBJ2-1; 10 bases are a match to TRBD1. V trimming: 2 bases; J trimming: 7 bases; junction bases outside the gene matches: 9. This CDR3 is built from 16 residues. CDR1 is SGHKS and CDR2 is YYEKEE in the germline V gene (reference sequence). The CDR3 loop is CASSFPTGGAINEQFF. DNA of the CDR3: TGTGCCAGCAGCTTCCCGACAGGGGGCGCAATAAATGAGCAGTTCTTC.

The chain carries TRBV9 and TRBJ2-5; D is uncertain. Trimming cost V 4 bases and J 1 base, with 14 bases left between them. The CDR3 runs 15 residues. The germline CDR1 and CDR2 sequences are SGDLS and YYNGEE. The CDR3 protein is CASSRQHTLQETQYF. CDR3 coding DNA: TGTGCCAGCAGCCGCCAACACACCCTCCAAGAGACCCAGTACTTC.

V is TRBV7-8 and J is TRBJ1-3, with TRBD1 as a possible D gene (6 bases). The length of the CDR3 is 13 residues. V lost 3 bases and J lost 4, with 7 bases in between. CDR1 is SGHVS, CDR2 FQNEAQ, per germline. The CDR3 DNA reads TGTGCCAGCAGCTTTCAGGGGGGAAACACCATATATTTT. As protein: CASSFQGGNTIYF.

This clone was seen only a few times. The chain combines TRBV4-2 with TRBJ2-7, with D hard to call. Germline lookup yields CDR1 LGHNA and CDR2 YNFKEQ. CDR3 length: 16 residues. V gave up 0 bases and J gave up 2 bases, with 14 bases separating them. The CDR3 sequence: CASSQEYRMKAYEQYF. CDR3 nucleotides: TGTGCCAGCAGCCAAGAATACCGTATGAAAGCCTACGAGCAGTACTTC.

This clone was detected only once. J is TRBJ1-4 and V is TRBV2; 7 bases map to TRBD1. CDR1 is SNHLY, CDR2 FYNNEI, per germline. The CDR3 consists of 14 residues. J gave up 7 bases and V 6 bases, and 8 bases lay outside the gene matches. The CDR3 region is CASSERGQLEKLFF. In DNA form, the CDR3 reads TGTGCCAGCAGCGAGAGGGGACAGCTTGAAAAACTGTTTTTT.